This TCR beta chain derives from a study of a mutant IDH1 vaccine in newly diagnosed glioma. As for the study in general: The first vaccination came 4-6 weeks after radiotherapy alone, or with temozolomide cycles. Radiotherapy, temozolomide, or both had been given previously, and both were given to most.

Worth noting for this clone: Its antigen remains unidentified.

The CDR3 has 15 amino acids. Looked up from germline, CDR1 is MGHRA and CDR2 is YSYEKL. With V trimmed by 2 bases and J by 4 bases, 4 bases remained unmatched. Time point of the sample: week 23, last vaccination. The investigators gave 300 ug of mutant IDH1 20-mer peptide in each vaccine dose, together with topical imiquimod. TCRdb keeps only in-frame clones here, not all; method: immunoSEQ multiplex PCR. The table includes tens of thousands of clones, around four fifths detected once. The receptor comes from a man in his forties or fifties with glioma. The sequenced sample was PBMCs, obtained from a glioma patient whose treatment included an IDH1 peptide vaccine. The chain carries TRBV4-1 and TRBJ2-2; 7 nucleotides line up with TRBD2. The CDR3 DNA sequence: TGCGCCAGCAGCCAACGGCGGGGGAGCACCGGGGAGCTGTTTTTT. This encodes CASSQRRGSTGELFF.